This T cell receptor beta chain was observed in a study of identical twins. Unique molecular identifiers were in the cDNA, with template-switch universal primer binding. TCRdb independently ran MiXCR on the 5' RACE reads; one entry per CDR3 protein. The sample lists roughly 190,000 distinct CDR3 sequences, about 15% occurring once. The germline CDR1 and CDR2 sequences are MNHNS and SASEGT. V gave up 6 bases and J gave up 6 bases; unmatched junction bases: 7. This CDR3 contains 14 residues. This clonotype was seen more than once but under ten times. All donors comprised healthy Caucasians. These data also featured in a second study, about T cells expressing NK-cell markers. According to that study: Sequencing of TCR beta repertoires drew on sorted CD3+CD56+NKG2C+, CD3+CD56+NKG2C- and CD3+CD56-NKG2C+ T cells. Within the sequenced cohort of eight donors, seven exhibited HCMV seropositivity and one was seronegative.

Sequenced input: CD8+ T cells sorted from blood. V and J are TRBV6-1 and TRBJ2-3; 9 bases are a match to TRBD2. This sequence originates from a woman aged 18-35 years in good health. CDR3 in amino acids: CASSPGTSYDTQYF. The CDR3 coding sequence is TGTGCCAGCAGCCCCGGGACTAGCTACGATACGCAGTATTTT.